The TCR beta chain under discussion was sequenced for a study of human thymus T cells. Resections from corrective heart surgery provided thymus tissue. CDR1 and CDR2 from the germline V gene are SGHTA and FQGNSA. The V gene lost 2 bases and the J gene lost 7 bases, with 6 bases spanning the gap. This CDR3 region has 13 residues. The table came from immunoSEQ multiplex PCR; TCRdb's copy has only in-frame clones and leaves some out. The sample lists about 78,000 clones, around 96% occurring once. Notes on this clone: The antigen is unknown.

Study-wide results and caveats: There were highly overlapping thymic repertoires among unrelated individuals, as related research reported. What appeared biased in thymic and blood repertoires was the usage of V and J genes.

This receptor was taken from a boy in the first two years of life with a congenital heart defect but otherwise immunologically healthy. The sample consisted of thymus tissue. V and J are TRBV7-2 and TRBJ1-6; unclear D gene. CDR3 sequence: CASSLLENSPLHF. For the CDR3, the DNA is TGTGCCAGCAGCTTATTGGAGAATTCACCCCTCCACTTT.